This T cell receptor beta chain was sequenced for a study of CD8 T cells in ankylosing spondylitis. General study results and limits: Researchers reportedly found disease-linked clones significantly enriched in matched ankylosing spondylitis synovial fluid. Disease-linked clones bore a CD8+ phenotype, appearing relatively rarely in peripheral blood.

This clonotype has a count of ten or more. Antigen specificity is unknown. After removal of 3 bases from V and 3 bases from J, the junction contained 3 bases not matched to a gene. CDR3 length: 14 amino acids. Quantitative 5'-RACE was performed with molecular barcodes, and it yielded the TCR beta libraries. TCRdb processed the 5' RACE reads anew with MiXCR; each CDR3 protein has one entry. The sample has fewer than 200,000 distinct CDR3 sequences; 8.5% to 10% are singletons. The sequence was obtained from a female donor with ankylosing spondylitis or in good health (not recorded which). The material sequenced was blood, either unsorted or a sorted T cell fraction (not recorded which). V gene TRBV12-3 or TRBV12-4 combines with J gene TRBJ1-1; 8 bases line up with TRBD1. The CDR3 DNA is TGTGCCAGCAGTTTGGTGGACAGGGACACTGAAGCTTTCTTT. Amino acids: CASSLVDRDTEAFF.